The rows below give T cell receptor beta chains drawn from one sample of a study of T-cell memory formation after mild COVID-19. TCRdb independently ran MiXCR on the 5' RACE reads; one entry per CDR3 protein. The sample records hundreds of thousands of distinct CDR3 sequences, about an eighth being singletons. Sequencing input: PBMCs or a T cell subset sorted from them (not recorded which). Receptors originate from a man younger than 30 who had mild COVID-19 (a few samples of this study predate the infection). Cell type and time point are not known. Both conserved end residues are part of each CDR3. The order of the fields is V gene, D gene, clone size, J gene, CDR3 protein, CDR3 DNA. A D gene is named only where the DNA matches it firmly. Clone size, where shown, is once, few, many, or a class for clones that have expanded.

v_gene: TRBV5-1; d_gene: .; abundance: few; j_gene: TRBJ2-2; CDR3aa: CASSLFTATGELFF; CDR3nt: TGCGCCAGCAGCTTGTTCACAGCCACCGGGGAGCTGTTTTTT
v_gene: TRBV9; d_gene: TRBD1; abundance: .; j_gene: TRBJ2-3; CDR3aa: CASSLTFYRDRASDTQYF; CDR3nt: TGTGCCAGCAGCCTCACGTTCTACCGGGACAGGGCGTCAGATACGCAGTATTTT
v_gene: TRBV7-8; d_gene: .; abundance: few; j_gene: TRBJ2-1; CDR3aa: CASSFGQQREQFF; CDR3nt: TGTGCCAGCAGCTTCGGACAGCAACGGGAGCAGTTCTTC
v_gene: TRBV18; d_gene: TRBD1; abundance: .; j_gene: TRBJ2-2; CDR3aa: CASSFQPGTGGYTGELFF; CDR3nt: TGTGCCAGCTCATTCCAACCCGGGACAGGGGGCTACACCGGGGAGCTGTTTTTT
v_gene: TRBV7-2; d_gene: .; abundance: few; j_gene: TRBJ1-1; CDR3aa: CASSLGGGKAFF; CDR3nt: TGTGCCAGCAGCTTAGGCGGGGGTAAAGCTTTCTTT
v_gene: TRBV4-1; d_gene: TRBD2; abundance: .; j_gene: TRBJ2-7; CDR3aa: CASSPGEGGGTYEQYF; CDR3nt: TGCGCCAGCAGCCCGGGGGAGGGCGGGGGAACCTACGAGCAGTACTTC
v_gene: TRBV27; d_gene: .; abundance: few; j_gene: TRBJ2-5; CDR3aa: CASSPRVGFQETQYF; CDR3nt: TGTGCCAGCAGTCCACGGGTGGGGTTCCAAGAGACCCAGTACTTC
v_gene: TRBV7-6; d_gene: .; abundance: many; j_gene: TRBJ2-3; CDR3aa: CASSFRDNTDTQYF; CDR3nt: TGTGCCAGCAGCTTTAGGGACAACACAGATACGCAGTATTTT
v_gene: TRBV7-7; d_gene: TRBD2; abundance: few; j_gene: TRBJ2-3; CDR3aa: CASSLVCGGPPLASTDTQYF; CDR3nt: TGTGCCAGCAGCTTAGTCTGCGGGGGGCCCCCCCTAGCTAGCACAGATACGCAGTATTTT
v_gene: TRBV12-3/TRBV12-4; d_gene: .; abundance: few; j_gene: TRBJ2-1; CDR3aa: CASSLGGYSSYNEQFF; CDR3nt: TGTGCCAGCAGTTTAGGGGGCTACAGCTCCTACAATGAGCAGTTCTTC
v_gene: TRBV6-5; d_gene: .; abundance: .; j_gene: TRBJ1-3; CDR3aa: CASSYGPGAFGNTIYF; CDR3nt: TGTGCCAGCAGTTACGGTCCGGGGGCGTTTGGAAACACCATATATTTT
v_gene: TRBV5-1; d_gene: .; abundance: few; j_gene: TRBJ1-2; CDR3aa: CASSLVSGPTNYGYTF; CDR3nt: TGCGCCAGCAGCTTGGTTTCCGGGCCGACTAACTATGGCTACACCTTC
v_gene: TRBV4-1; d_gene: TRBD2; abundance: few; j_gene: TRBJ2-5; CDR3aa: CASSKNHRSGEETQYF; CDR3nt: TGCGCCAGCAGCAAAAACCACCGTAGCGGGGAAGAGACCCAGTACTTC
v_gene: TRBV7-9; d_gene: .; abundance: .; j_gene: TRBJ2-4; CDR3aa: CASSTQENIQYF; CDR3nt: TGTGCCAGCAGCACCCAGGAGAACATTCAGTACTTC
v_gene: TRBV4-1; d_gene: .; abundance: .; j_gene: TRBJ1-5; CDR3aa: CASSQDLGQATQQHF; CDR3nt: TGCGCCAGCAGCCAAGATCTAGGGCAGGCGACCCAGCAGCATTTT
v_gene: TRBV19; d_gene: TRBD1; abundance: few; j_gene: TRBJ2-7; CDR3aa: CASSAGTGGYEQYF; CDR3nt: TGTGCCAGTAGTGCCGGGACAGGGGGCTACGAGCAGTACTTC
v_gene: TRBV7-9; d_gene: .; abundance: .; j_gene: TRBJ1-1; CDR3aa: CASSSRGGAFF; CDR3nt: TGTGCCAGCAGCTCTAGGGGGGGAGCTTTCTTT
v_gene: TRBV7-9; d_gene: .; abundance: many; j_gene: TRBJ2-7; CDR3aa: CASSLVRGLHEQYF; CDR3nt: TGTGCCAGCAGCTTAGTTCGTGGTCTCCACGAGCAGTACTTC
v_gene: TRBV19; d_gene: TRBD1; abundance: few; j_gene: TRBJ2-3; CDR3aa: CASSRGQGANTQYF; CDR3nt: TGTGCCAGTAGTAGGGGACAGGGGGCGAATACGCAGTATTTT
v_gene: TRBV19; d_gene: .; abundance: few; j_gene: TRBJ1-2; CDR3aa: CASTDVGTAFYGYTF; CDR3nt: TGTGCCAGTACGGACGTGGGGACCGCCTTCTATGGCTACACCTTC
v_gene: TRBV3-1; d_gene: .; abundance: few; j_gene: TRBJ1-1; CDR3aa: CASSPPFGEEDTEAFF; CDR3nt: TGTGCCAGCAGCCCACCCTTTGGGGAGGAGGACACTGAAGCTTTCTTT
v_gene: TRBV20-1; d_gene: .; abundance: .; j_gene: TRBJ1-1; CDR3aa: CSAPTGLNTEAFF; CDR3nt: TGCAGTGCACCAACAGGGTTGAACACTGAAGCTTTCTTT
v_gene: TRBV4-3; d_gene: .; abundance: few; j_gene: TRBJ2-5; CDR3aa: CASSQDVAFQETQYF; CDR3nt: TGCGCCAGCAGCCAAGATGTAGCATTCCAGGAGACCCAGTACTTC
v_gene: TRBV7-3; d_gene: .; abundance: few; j_gene: TRBJ1-1; CDR3aa: CASSLVGSNTEAFF; CDR3nt: TGTGCCAGCAGCTTAGTTGGGTCGAACACTGAAGCTTTCTTT
v_gene: TRBV4-1; d_gene: .; abundance: few; j_gene: TRBJ2-5; CDR3aa: CASSQVIGPAEQETQYF; CDR3nt: TGCGCCAGCAGCCAAGTAATTGGACCGGCGGAACAAGAGACCCAGTACTTC
v_gene: TRBV24-1; d_gene: .; abundance: many; j_gene: TRBJ1-1; CDR3aa: CATSDSGRTNTEAFF; CDR3nt: TGTGCCACCAGTGATTCCGGACGTACGAACACTGAAGCTTTCTTT
v_gene: TRBV10-2; d_gene: TRBD2; abundance: few; j_gene: TRBJ2-5; CDR3aa: CASNGGATGETQYF; CDR3nt: TGCGCCAGCAACGGGGGGGCGACGGGGGAGACCCAGTACTTC
v_gene: TRBV7-9; d_gene: .; abundance: few; j_gene: TRBJ2-7; CDR3aa: CASSQIPRASYEQYF; CDR3nt: TGTGCCAGCAGCCAAATCCCTAGGGCCTCCTACGAGCAGTACTTC
v_gene: TRBV11-2; d_gene: .; abundance: .; j_gene: TRBJ2-4; CDR3aa: CASSLGPARGQKNIQYF; CDR3nt: TGTGCCAGCAGCTTAGGCCCCGCCCGGGGCCAAAAAAACATTCAGTACTTC
v_gene: TRBV5-1; d_gene: .; abundance: .; j_gene: TRBJ2-1; CDR3aa: CASSLSRGENEQFF; CDR3nt: TGCGCCAGCAGCTTGTCTAGGGGGGAAAATGAGCAGTTCTTC
v_gene: TRBV28; d_gene: .; abundance: many; j_gene: TRBJ2-1; CDR3aa: CASSSPNEQFF; CDR3nt: TGTGCCAGCAGTTCCCCCAATGAGCAGTTCTTC
v_gene: TRBV29-1; d_gene: .; abundance: few; j_gene: TRBJ2-1; CDR3aa: CSVEGVLYNEQFF; CDR3nt: TGCAGCGTTGAAGGGGTACTCTACAATGAGCAGTTCTTC